This TCR beta chain emerged from a study of T cell responses to AZD1222 COVID-19 vaccine. With regard to this clone: Its antigen is not known.

Germline lookup yields CDR1 DFQATT and CDR2 SNEGSKA (reference sequence). The CDR3 is 10 amino acids. V shed 5 bases and J shed 9 bases, with 10 bases lying between them. Points from the study as a whole: Without day 14 samples, only post-peak T cell repertoires were studied. Mapped onto spike, vaccine-associated CD4 TCRs spanned it and were dominant at 160-218 and 743-854.

Generated by immunoSEQ multiplex PCR, the TCRdb table keeps only in-frame clones and is missing some. The sample includes under 70,000 clones, around four fifths seen only once; the top ten take over 20%. The TCR was taken from an adult in good health. V usage is TRBV20-1 and J usage is TRBJ1-1; D gene uncertain. This material consisted of peripheral blood, taken on day 0 of AZD1222 vaccination. This chain's CDR3 is CSALRHQAFF. As DNA, the CDR3 is TGCAGTGCTTTAAGACACCAAGCTTTCTTT.